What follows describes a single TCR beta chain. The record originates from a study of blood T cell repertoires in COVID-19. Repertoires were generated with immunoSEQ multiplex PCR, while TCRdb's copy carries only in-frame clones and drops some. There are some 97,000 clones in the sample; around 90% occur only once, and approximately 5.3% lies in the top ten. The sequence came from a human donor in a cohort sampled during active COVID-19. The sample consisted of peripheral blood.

The CDR3 DNA follows: TGTGCCAGCACTAAGACAGGCCTTAATGAAAAACTGTTTTTT. Translation: CASTKTGLNEKLFF. The chain links TRBV27 to TRBJ1-4; tentatively, D is TRBD1 (6 bases). V lost 7 bases and J lost 4, with 13 bases in between. The CDR3 has 14 amino acids. Germline V gene data show CDR1 as MNHEY and CDR2 as SMNVEV (reference sequence).